The 16 T cell receptor beta chains below come from one sample, sequenced in a study of monozygotic twins with cystic fibrosis. Measured with immunoSEQ multiplex PCR; TCRdb has only the in-frame clones, and not every one. This table holds roughly 35,000 clones, about 87% found once. Sequencing was carried out using blood. Every receptor here comes from a girl aged 2-10 years with cystic fibrosis.

The genes are TRBV6-5 and TRBJ2-7; D might be TRBD2 (6 bases). V was trimmed by 6 bases and J by 2 bases, leaving 17 bases between them. This CDR3 region has 15 residues. Germline V gene sequence: CDR1 MNHEY, CDR2 SVGAGI. Here the CDR3 DNA reads TGTGCCAGCAGCCCAGGGACTCAGGGCCCCTACGAGCAGTACTTC. Protein: CASSPGTQGPYEQYF.

The chain links TRBV5-1 to TRBJ2-1; D might be TRBD1 or TRBD2, each matching 5 bases. The CDR3 is 17 amino acids. Germline CDR1 reads SGHRS; CDR2 reads YFSETQ. V dropped 0 bases and J dropped 4 bases, with 17 bases sitting between them. The CDR3 region has the DNA TGCGCCAGCAGCTTGGGACGGGGCGCCCTCCCTTACAATGAGCAGTTCTTC. It translates to CASSLGRGALPYNEQFF.

This chain joins TRBV5-4 and TRBJ1-2; D is unresolved. The V gene's germline CDR1 is SGHNT and CDR2 YYREEE (reference sequence). Trimming took off 3 bases at V and 5 bases at J, with 11 bases between the two ends. The CDR3 is 13 residues long. CDR3 region: CASSSGSRYGYTF. The DNA for the CDR3 is TGTGCCAGCAGCTCGGGATCTCGGTATGGCTACACCTTC.

This rearrangement joins TRBV6-5 to TRBJ1-4; perhaps TRBD1 as D (5 bases). The germline V and J ends were trimmed by 6 bases and 5 bases, with 16 bases remaining between them. CDR3 length equals 15 residues. CDR1 and CDR2 from the germline V gene are MNHEY and SVGAGI. In DNA form, the CDR3 reads TGTGCCAGCAGGCCCACAGGACTGGCGAATGAAAAACTGTTTTTT. Protein product: CASRPTGLANEKLFF.

This chain uses TRBV5-6 with TRBJ1-5, with TRBD1 matching 8 bases. Germline V lookup: CDR1 SGHDT, CDR2 YYEEEE. This CDR3 spans 15 amino acids. The V segment lost 1 base and the J segment 6 bases; nucleotides outside the gene matches: 6. The CDR3 DNA sequence: TGTGCCAGCAGCTTGCGGCGGACAGGGCTTCAGCCCCAGCATTTT. Its protein is CASSLRRTGLQPQHF.

V is TRBV5-1 and J is TRBJ2-5, with D perhaps matching TRBD1 or TRBD2 (5 bases each). This CDR3 has 14 residues. Trimming took off 3 bases at V and 2 bases at J, with 11 bases between the two ends. From germline, CDR1 is SGHRS and CDR2 YFSETQ. The CDR3 nucleotides read TGCGCCAGCAGCTCCCGGGACGTTCAAGAGACCCAGTACTTC. As protein: CASSSRDVQETQYF.

The chain uses TRBV30 and TRBJ1-2, with D hard to call. V was pared by 4 bases and J by 6 bases, with 15 bases between. Germline V gene lookup returns CDR1 GTSNPN and CDR2 SVGIG (reference sequence). The CDR3 loop spans 13 amino acids. As DNA, the CDR3 is TGTGCCTGGACGGCAGGCCTTTGGGATGGCTACACCTTC. This codes for CAWTAGLWDGYTF.

This chain uses TRBV9 with TRBJ2-2; D is unresolved. V was pared by 4 bases and J by 1 base, with 17 bases between. This CDR3 has 17 residues. Germline CDR1 SGDLS, CDR2 YYNGEE. This chain's CDR3 is CASSPHWRSQNTGELFF. CDR3 bases: TGTGCCAGCAGCCCACACTGGCGGAGCCAGAACACCGGGGAGCTGTTTTTT.

This sequence joins TRBV9 and TRBJ1-4, with 11 bases that match TRBD1. CDR3 length equals 16 residues. V was clipped by 0 bases and J by 3 bases; unmatched bases: 1. Per the germline V gene, CDR1 is SGDLS and CDR2 is YYNGEE. The CDR3, as DNA: TGTGCCAGCAGCGTAGAGGACAGGGGGCCTAATGAAAAACTGTTTTTT. Translated: CASSVEDRGPNEKLFF.

The table lists this clone with a few counts. This sequence joins TRBV25-1 and TRBJ2-1; a weak D match, TRBD1 (6 bases). Germline-derived CDR1 and CDR2 are MGHDK and SYGVNS. V was trimmed by 4 bases and J by 4 bases, leaving 14 bases between them. The CDR3 length is 15 residues. In DNA form, the CDR3 reads TGTGCCAGCAGTGGCCGGGACACCCTTTACAATGAGCAGTTCTTC. Protein: CASSGRDTLYNEQFF.

In its sample, this clone was seen once. This rearrangement joins TRBV19 to TRBJ2-3; the match to TRBD2 covers 11 bases. This CDR3 is 16 amino acids long. V was pared by 6 bases and J by 0 bases, with 5 bases of the junction left unmatched. The germline V gene has CDR1 LNHDA and CDR2 SQIVND (reference sequence). The chain's CDR3 is CASRRLAGSSTDTQYF. For the CDR3, the DNA is TGTGCCAGTAGGAGACTAGCGGGGAGTAGCACAGATACGCAGTATTTT.

The chain has TRBV14 and TRBJ2-7; D is possibly TRBD2 (5 bases). Germline values: CDR1 SGHDN, CDR2 FVKESK. V lost 2 bases and J 6 bases, leaving 8 bases between the germline ends. CDR3 length equals 12 residues. CDR3 coding DNA: TGTGCCAGCAGCCAACAGGCGGGCGAGCAGTACTTC. Amino acids: CASSQQAGEQYF. The variable domain in full, completed from reference TRBV14 and TRBJ2-7, reads EAGVTQFPSHSVIEKGQTVTLRCDPISGHDNLYWYRRVMGKEIKFLLHFVKESKQDESGMPNNRFLAERTGGTYSTLKVQPAELEDSGVYFCASSQQAGEQYFGPGTRLTVT.

This clone was seen a single time. In DNA, the CDR3 is TGTGCCAGCAGCGTAGTGAGCTCCCCTTACTCGTGGGAGCAGTTCTTC. This encodes CASSVVSSPYSWEQFF. This sequence joins TRBV9 and TRBJ2-1; D gene ambiguous. CDR1 is SGDLS, CDR2 YYNGEE, per germline. The CDR3 extends over 16 amino acids. Trimming shortened V by 0 bases and J by 10 bases, and 20 bases separated the two germline ends. The full variable domain, with the rest looked up from reference TRBV9 and TRBJ2-1, is DSGVTQTPKHLITATGQRVTLRCSPRSGDLSVYWYQQSLDQGLQFLIQYYNGEERAKGNILERFSAQQFPDLHSELNLSSLELGDSALYFCASSVVSSPYSWEQFFGPGTRLTVL.

The V gene is TRBV10-3, the J gene TRBJ2-7; D may be TRBD1 (6 bases). Germline CDR1 and CDR2: ENHRY and SYGVKD. CDR3 size: 19 residues. Deletions cut 4 bases from V and 0 bases from J, with 25 bases between. The CDR3 loop reads CAISGPFRAEAGASYEQYF. The CDR3, as DNA: TGTGCCATCAGTGGGCCCTTCCGTGCTGAGGCAGGGGCCTCCTACGAGCAGTACTTC.

The V and J genes are TRBV7-3 and TRBJ2-2; TRBD1 or TRBD2 may be the D gene (5 bases each). CDR1 is SGHTA, CDR2 FQGTGA, per germline. The CDR3 totals 17 residues. Trimming took off 2 bases at V and 4 bases at J, with 17 bases between the two ends. CDR3 amino acids: CASSLAGWGRGTGELFF. The CDR3 DNA reads TGTGCCAGCAGCTTAGCGGGTTGGGGCAGAGGCACCGGGGAGCTGTTTTTT. Together with reference TRBV7-3 and TRBJ2-2, the CDR3 gives the full variable domain: GAGVSQTPSNKVTEKGKYVELRCDPISGHTALYWYRQSLGQGPEFLIYFQGTGAADDSGLPNDRFFAVRPEGSVSTLKIQRTERGDSAVYLCASSLAGWGRGTGELFFGEGSRLTVL.

The chain carries TRBV5-4 and TRBJ2-7; TRBD2 might be the D (6 bases). The CDR3 is made up of 15 amino acids. CDR1 and CDR2 from the germline V gene are SGHNT and YYREEE (reference sequence). The V end was cut by 4 bases, the J end by 1 base, with 15 bases between. CDR3 bases: TGTGCCAGCAGCACTTCTCTCGGGGGATCCTACGAGCAGTACTTC. It translates to CASSTSLGGSYEQYF.